The 3 T cell receptor beta chains listed next were all sequenced from one sample in a study of CD8 T cells in Susac syndrome. Reverse transcription of roughly 0.45 to 1 ug RNA was performed with random hexamers. TCRdb itself ran the immunoSEQ multiplex PCR reads through MiXCR, one entry per CDR3 protein. Of 100,000 to 150,000 distinct CDR3 sequences detected, just under 95% appear once; the ten largest clones hold 0.065% to 0.09%. The sequenced sample was CD4+ T cells from PBMCs. These receptors originate from a human donor in good health.

Of note for this clonotype: An end of the junction differs from the germline gene, which may be a read error. The chain joins TRBV5-1 to TRBJ1-1; possible D gene TRBD1, 6 bases. CDR3 length equals 14 residues. CDR1 and CDR2 (germline): SGHRS, YFSETQ. The CDR3 sequence is CASSSDRGNAEAFF. Here the CDR3 DNA reads TGCGCCAGCAGCTCGGACAGAGGGAACGCTGAAGCTTTCTTT.

This rearrangement joins TRBV18 to TRBJ2-2; D unresolved. The germline V gene encodes CDR1 KGHSH and CDR2 LQKENI. V shed 1 base and J shed 3 bases, with 12 bases lying between them. This CDR3 comprises 16 residues. As DNA, the CDR3 is TGTGCCAGCTCACCACGGCTCACCAGCGACACCGGGGAGCTGTTTTTT. It translates to CASSPRLTSDTGELFF.

This chain connects TRBV4-1 to TRBJ1-2; 7 bases are shared with TRBD1. The CDR3 loop spans 17 amino acids. Germline V gene data show CDR1 as MGHRA and CDR2 as YSYEKL. After removal of 2 bases from V and 0 bases from J, the junction contained 9 bases not matched to a gene. CDR3 coding DNA: TGCGCCAGCAGCCAACCGCGACAGGGAAAAGCTAACTATGGCTACACCTTC. Protein sequence: CASSQPRQGKANYGYTF.